This T cell receptor (beta chain) was recorded in a study of T cells in Graves' hyperthyroidism and ophthalmopathy. For the study at large: Specimen type is peripheral blood, collected at initial diagnosis prior to any treatment. Whole-study findings and limits: Model predictions of ophthalmopathy came a median around 6.5 months before onset. A model of 13 V-J features distinguished ophthalmopathy from stable hyperthyroidism.

The CDR3 length is 17 residues. The V end lost 8 bases, the J end lost 1 base, and 26 bases lay between the germline ends. The germline V gene encodes CDR1 GTSNPN and CDR2 SVGIG (reference sequence). The study based diagnoses on clinical symptoms, serum thyroxine and TRAb, thyroid ultrasound and orbital computed tomography. The sample holds many counts of this clonotype. Its target is unknown. RNA transcripts gave rise to amplified TCR beta CDR3 regions. The TCR CDR3 was amplified in a first-round RT-PCR using the HTBI primer set. TCRdb passed the multiplex PCR reads through MiXCR, listing each CDR3 protein once. The sample shows 500,000 or so distinct CDR3 sequences, roughly a sixth of them seen only once.

Material for sequencing was blood. This clonotype was sampled from a woman aged 18-29 years with Graves' ophthalmopathy. V usage is TRBV30 and J usage is TRBJ1-2; perhaps TRBD1 as D (5 bases). CDR3 protein: CATPPFLGARVNYGYTF. CDR3 in DNA: TGTGCCACGCCACCTTTCCTCGGGGCGCGGGTTAACTATGGCTACACCTTC.